These T cell receptor beta chains were read from a single sample in a study of T cells after yellow fever vaccination. TCRdb reprocessed the 5' RACE reads with MiXCR, giving one entry per CDR3 protein. The sample yields a few hundred thousand distinct CDR3 sequences, roughly 3.5% seen once. The sequenced sample was PBMCs, obtained on the day of the yellow fever booster vaccination. These TCRs come from a man younger than 35 who received the YFV17D yellow fever vaccine. The CDR3 runs from the conserved cysteine through the conserved F or W. A D gene is named only where the DNA matches it firmly. The listing skips clone size in some rows; elsewhere it reads once, few, many or a size class.

j_gene: TRBJ2-5; v_gene: TRBV6-5; abundance: .; d_gene: .; CDR3nt: TGTGCCAGCAGTTACTCGGTGGTCCGGGAGACCCAGTACTTC; CDR3aa: CASSYSVVRETQYF
j_gene: TRBJ2-1; v_gene: TRBV7-2; abundance: few; d_gene: TRBD1; CDR3nt: TGTGCCAGCAGCTACAGGGGCCATGAGCAGTTCTTC; CDR3aa: CASSYRGHEQFF
j_gene: TRBJ2-3; v_gene: TRBV7-2; abundance: many; d_gene: .; CDR3nt: TGTGCCAGCACCCCCGGGGGCTATTACACAGATACGCAGTATTTT; CDR3aa: CASTPGGYYTDTQYF
j_gene: TRBJ1-5; v_gene: TRBV7-6; abundance: .; d_gene: TRBD1; CDR3nt: TGTGCCAGCGCAGGGGGTCGGAATCAGCCCCAGCATTTT; CDR3aa: CASAGGRNQPQHF
j_gene: TRBJ2-7; v_gene: TRBV6-2/TRBV6-3; abundance: many; d_gene: .; CDR3nt: TGTGCCAGCACAGCTGATAGCTACGAGCAGTACTTC; CDR3aa: CASTADSYEQYF
j_gene: TRBJ2-5; v_gene: TRBV2; abundance: few; d_gene: .; CDR3nt: TGTGCCAGCACCGCACAGGGTAGGCAAGAGACCCAGTACTTC; CDR3aa: CASTAQGRQETQYF
j_gene: TRBJ2-5; v_gene: TRBV7-2; abundance: many; d_gene: TRBD2; CDR3nt: TGTGCCAGCAGCCGATTTACTAGCGGGGCAGAGACCCAGTACTTC; CDR3aa: CASSRFTSGAETQYF
j_gene: TRBJ2-5; v_gene: TRBV10-3; abundance: many; d_gene: .; CDR3nt: TGTGCCATCAGTGAGTGGCGGGACGGGCGAGAGACCCAGTACTTC; CDR3aa: CAISEWRDGRETQYF
j_gene: TRBJ2-7; v_gene: TRBV20-1; abundance: few; d_gene: TRBD1; CDR3nt: TGCAGTGCTAGAGTTCGGGACAGGCCCACGTACGAGCAGTACTTC; CDR3aa: CSARVRDRPTYEQYF
j_gene: TRBJ2-7; v_gene: TRBV5-6; abundance: few; d_gene: .; CDR3nt: TGTGCCAGCAGCTTGTTGGCAGGGCGGCTTTCCTACGAGCAGTACTTC; CDR3aa: CASSLLAGRLSYEQYF
j_gene: TRBJ1-5; v_gene: TRBV5-5; abundance: many; d_gene: .; CDR3nt: TGTGCCAGCAGCTTCATAGGGGGGCAGCCCCAGCATTTT; CDR3aa: CASSFIGGQPQHF
j_gene: TRBJ2-5; v_gene: TRBV4-3; abundance: many; d_gene: .; CDR3nt: TGCGCCAGCAGCCAAGTGAAGGGGTCCTCTGAGACCCAGTACTTC; CDR3aa: CASSQVKGSSETQYF
j_gene: TRBJ2-5; v_gene: TRBV29-1; abundance: .; d_gene: TRBD1; CDR3nt: TGCAGCGTTGAATTAGGGACAGAGGCCGAAGAGACCCAGTACTTC; CDR3aa: CSVELGTEAEETQYF
j_gene: TRBJ1-5; v_gene: TRBV7-6; abundance: .; d_gene: .; CDR3nt: TGTGCCAGCAGCTATACCGGGGAGGCCCAGCATTTT; CDR3aa: CASSYTGEAQHF
j_gene: TRBJ2-1; v_gene: TRBV7-2; abundance: many; d_gene: TRBD1; CDR3nt: TGTGCCAGCAGCTCGGACAGGGGGCTTCCCAAAGGGCAGTTCTTC; CDR3aa: CASSSDRGLPKGQFF
j_gene: TRBJ2-2; v_gene: TRBV28; abundance: many; d_gene: .; CDR3nt: TGTGCCAGCAGTTTTGAGGTGGTGCAGGGCTACACCGGGGAGCTGTTTTTT; CDR3aa: CASSFEVVQGYTGELFF
j_gene: TRBJ2-5; v_gene: TRBV7-6; abundance: many; d_gene: .; CDR3nt: TGTGCCAGCAGCGGGGGGCAAGCCCCGGGGACCCAGTACTTC; CDR3aa: CASSGGQAPGTQYF
j_gene: TRBJ1-6; v_gene: TRBV19; abundance: .; d_gene: TRBD1; CDR3nt: TGTGCCAGTAGTATTCAGGGACAGGGGGCGCGGAATTCACCCCTCCACTTT; CDR3aa: CASSIQGQGARNSPLHF
j_gene: TRBJ2-1; v_gene: TRBV7-3; abundance: many; d_gene: TRBD2; CDR3nt: TGTGCCAGCAGCCGTACTAGCGGGGGGGCGAGGGAGCAGTTCTTC; CDR3aa: CASSRTSGGAREQFF
j_gene: TRBJ2-7; v_gene: TRBV6-2/TRBV6-3; abundance: .; d_gene: .; CDR3nt: TGTGCCAGCAGTTCCGGGACGCCGTACGAGCAGTACTTC; CDR3aa: CASSSGTPYEQYF
j_gene: TRBJ1-2; v_gene: TRBV9; abundance: few; d_gene: .; CDR3nt: TGTGCCAGCACCCCGAAGGAACAGGGCGTCACTAACTATGGCTACACCTTC; CDR3aa: CASTPKEQGVTNYGYTF
j_gene: TRBJ2-1; v_gene: TRBV6-2/TRBV6-3; abundance: many; d_gene: .; CDR3nt: TGTGCCAGCAGTTACGGCGTTGCCAATGAGCAGTTCTTC; CDR3aa: CASSYGVANEQFF
j_gene: TRBJ2-5; v_gene: TRBV20-1; abundance: few; d_gene: .; CDR3nt: TGCAGTGCTAGATTCCCTAGTTCAGAGACCCAGTACTTC; CDR3aa: CSARFPSSETQYF
j_gene: TRBJ2-7; v_gene: TRBV15; abundance: few; d_gene: .; CDR3nt: TGTGCCACCAGCAGAGATGAGTGGGCAGGGAGCTCCTACGAGCAGTACTTC; CDR3aa: CATSRDEWAGSSYEQYF
j_gene: TRBJ1-1; v_gene: TRBV18; abundance: many; d_gene: .; CDR3nt: TGTGCCAGCTCACTTTCGGGACGGATGGAAGCTTTCTTT; CDR3aa: CASSLSGRMEAFF
j_gene: TRBJ2-1; v_gene: TRBV5-1; abundance: many; d_gene: .; CDR3nt: TGCGCCAGCAGCTTGCGGGATTCGGGACAAACATACAATGAGCAGTTCTTC; CDR3aa: CASSLRDSGQTYNEQFF
j_gene: TRBJ1-6; v_gene: TRBV5-1; abundance: few; d_gene: TRBD1; CDR3nt: TGCGCCAGCAGCCGGGGCGGTGAGACAGGGGTCTCACCCCTCCACTTT; CDR3aa: CASSRGGETGVSPLHF
j_gene: TRBJ2-7; v_gene: TRBV19; abundance: many; d_gene: TRBD1; CDR3nt: TGTGCCAGTAGTCTCCGGGACAGGGGCCATGAGCAGTACTTC; CDR3aa: CASSLRDRGHEQYF
j_gene: TRBJ2-3; v_gene: TRBV20-1; abundance: many; d_gene: TRBD2; CDR3nt: TGCAGTGCTAGGGTACGGGGGGGCCTTGTAGATACGCAGTATTTT; CDR3aa: CSARVRGGLVDTQYF
j_gene: TRBJ2-5; v_gene: TRBV6-5; abundance: many; d_gene: .; CDR3nt: TGTGCCAGCAGTTACGGTCGGACGACGACTCTGGAGACCCAGTACTTC; CDR3aa: CASSYGRTTTLETQYF
j_gene: TRBJ2-1; v_gene: TRBV6-2/TRBV6-3; abundance: few; d_gene: .; CDR3nt: TGTGCCAGCAGACCCACTTTCAATGAGCAGTTCTTC; CDR3aa: CASRPTFNEQFF
j_gene: TRBJ2-3; v_gene: TRBV15; abundance: many; d_gene: .; CDR3nt: TGTGCCACCAGCAGAGTGGTCGGGGATACGCAGTATTTT; CDR3aa: CATSRVVGDTQYF
j_gene: TRBJ2-4; v_gene: TRBV6-5; abundance: .; d_gene: .; CDR3nt: TGTGCCAGCAGTTACAGCGGCTTCTCTCTAGCCAAAAACATTCAGTACTTC; CDR3aa: CASSYSGFSLAKNIQYF
j_gene: TRBJ1-1; v_gene: TRBV9; abundance: many; d_gene: .; CDR3nt: TGTGCCAGCAGCGTCCTCGAGCGGATGAACACTGAAGCTTTCTTT; CDR3aa: CASSVLERMNTEAFF
j_gene: TRBJ1-4; v_gene: TRBV12-3/TRBV12-4; abundance: .; d_gene: .; CDR3nt: TGTGCCAGCAGCGCGTGGGGGGGTAATGAAAAACTGTTTTTT; CDR3aa: CASSAWGGNEKLFF
j_gene: TRBJ2-2; v_gene: TRBV20-1; abundance: many; d_gene: .; CDR3nt: TGCAGTGCTAGCCCTCCCTGGGGGGGCTCCACCGGGGAGCTGTTTTTT; CDR3aa: CSASPPWGGSTGELFF
j_gene: TRBJ1-3; v_gene: TRBV4-3; abundance: .; d_gene: .; CDR3nt: TGCGCCAGCAGCCCCCGCCTAGACAGCAGCTCTGGAAACACCATATATTTT; CDR3aa: CASSPRLDSSSGNTIYF
j_gene: TRBJ1-1; v_gene: TRBV28; abundance: many; d_gene: .; CDR3nt: TGTGCCAGCACCCCCAAACCCTACCTTACGGGTGCTTTCTTT; CDR3aa: CASTPKPYLTGAFF
j_gene: TRBJ1-3; v_gene: TRBV30; abundance: many; d_gene: .; CDR3nt: TGTGCCTGGAGTAGGGGGGCCATCTCTGGAAACACCATATATTTT; CDR3aa: CAWSRGAISGNTIYF
j_gene: TRBJ2-7; v_gene: TRBV6-2/TRBV6-3; abundance: many; d_gene: TRBD2; CDR3nt: TGTGCCAGCAGGCCCACTAGCGGGCACTCCTACGAGCAGTACTTC; CDR3aa: CASRPTSGHSYEQYF
j_gene: TRBJ2-7; v_gene: TRBV2; abundance: many; d_gene: .; CDR3nt: TGTGCCAGCAAATCCGGGGCTAACTCCTACGAGCAGTACTTC; CDR3aa: CASKSGANSYEQYF
j_gene: TRBJ2-2; v_gene: TRBV27; abundance: .; d_gene: .; CDR3nt: TGTGCCAGCAGTTTATCCGGATTGGCCGGGGAGCTGTTTTTT; CDR3aa: CASSLSGLAGELFF
j_gene: TRBJ2-1; v_gene: TRBV6-6; abundance: .; d_gene: .; CDR3nt: TGTGCCAGCACAAACCAACGGGGGCGGGGAAAGGACAATGAGCAGTTCTTC; CDR3aa: CASTNQRGRGKDNEQFF
j_gene: TRBJ1-2; v_gene: TRBV7-9; abundance: .; d_gene: .; CDR3nt: TGTGCCAGCAGCGTCCGGGGGAGTATCTATGGCTACACCTTC; CDR3aa: CASSVRGSIYGYTF
j_gene: TRBJ1-5; v_gene: TRBV12-3/TRBV12-4; abundance: .; d_gene: TRBD1; CDR3nt: TGTGCCAGCAGTAACCGGGACAGGGGTGATCAGCCCCAGCATTTT; CDR3aa: CASSNRDRGDQPQHF
j_gene: TRBJ2-3; v_gene: TRBV9; abundance: many; d_gene: TRBD2; CDR3nt: TGTGCCAGCAGCGTAGCTAAGCGGGGGGGTGCGGATACGCAGTATTTT; CDR3aa: CASSVAKRGGADTQYF
j_gene: TRBJ1-1; v_gene: TRBV5-6; abundance: few; d_gene: .; CDR3nt: TGTGCCAGCAGCTTGATGGGGAACCTCTGGAACACTGAAGCTTTCTTT; CDR3aa: CASSLMGNLWNTEAFF
j_gene: TRBJ2-7; v_gene: TRBV7-3; abundance: once; d_gene: .; CDR3nt: TGTGCCAGCAGCTTAACCCCCGGGACCCCTAGGGAGCAGTACTTC; CDR3aa: CASSLTPGTPREQYF
j_gene: TRBJ2-3; v_gene: TRBV7-3; abundance: many; d_gene: .; CDR3nt: TGTGCCAGCAGCTTAACAGGCAGAGGGGATACGCAGTATTTT; CDR3aa: CASSLTGRGDTQYF
j_gene: TRBJ1-4; v_gene: TRBV7-2; abundance: .; d_gene: .; CDR3nt: TGTGCCAGCAGCTTAGCGCACGGTGAAAAACTGTTTTTT; CDR3aa: CASSLAHGEKLFF
j_gene: TRBJ2-2; v_gene: TRBV7-2; abundance: many; d_gene: .; CDR3nt: TGTGCCAGCAGCTTAGTGCGGGGGCGCGGGGAGCTGTTTTTT; CDR3aa: CASSLVRGRGELFF
j_gene: TRBJ1-2; v_gene: TRBV6-4; abundance: .; d_gene: .; CDR3nt: TGTGCCAGCAGTCAAGGGCCAGCAGGCCATGGCTACACCTTC; CDR3aa: CASSQGPAGHGYTF
j_gene: TRBJ2-5; v_gene: TRBV7-2; abundance: many; d_gene: TRBD1; CDR3nt: TGTGCCAGCAGCTGGACAGGACGGGAGACCCAGTACTTC; CDR3aa: CASSWTGRETQYF